This is a list of T cell receptor beta chains from one sample in a study of shared clonotypes between healthy human individuals. The method was immunoSEQ multiplex PCR; TCRdb's version includes in-frame clones alone and lacks a portion of them. Of around 2,000,000 clones listed, 85% to 95% are singletons. What was sequenced was naive CD4+ T cells sorted from blood. These receptors were taken from a man younger than 35 in good health. CDR3s include the opening cysteine and the closing phenylalanine or tryptophan. D genes are given only for firm matches. Not every row has a clone size; where given, it reads once, few, many or a size class.

clone_size	v_call	d_call	j_call	cdr3_aa	cdr3_nt
-	TRBV27	TRBD2	TRBJ2-3	CASAYRGGRPHTDTQYF	TGTGCCAGCGCTTACCGCGGCGGGAGGCCTCACACAGATACGCAGTATTTT
-	TRBV7-9	TRBD2	TRBJ2-5	CASSLEAGVYQETQYF	TGTGCCAGCAGCTTAGAAGCGGGAGTATACCAAGAGACCCAGTACTTC
-	TRBV7-2	TRBD2	TRBJ2-7	CASSYSGTSGTDF	TGTGCCAGCAGCTACTCTGGGACTAGCGGGACCGACTTC
-	TRBV7-2	TRBD1	TRBJ2-7	CASSRRTGGYEQYF	TGTGCCAGCAGCCGAAGGACAGGCGGCTACGAGCAGTACTTC
once	TRBV5-1	-	TRBJ2-7	CASVRRNSYEQYF	TGCGCCAGCGTAAGGAGGAATTCCTACGAGCAGTACTTC
-	TRBV29-1	TRBD2	TRBJ2-7	CSTGLAGENEQYF	TGCAGTACGGGACTAGCGGGAGAGAACGAGCAGTACTTC
-	TRBV5-6	-	TRBJ1-1	CASSLVLTQGTEAFF	TGTGCCAGCAGCTTGGTGTTAACGCAGGGTACTGAAGCTTTCTTT
-	TRBV27	-	TRBJ1-1	CASSSNRMNTEAFF	TGTGCCAGCAGTTCAAACAGGATGAACACTGAAGCTTTCTTT
many	TRBV9	-	TRBJ1-3	CASSVVAVGNTIYF	TGTGCCAGCAGCGTAGTAGCGGTTGGAAACACCATATATTTT
-	TRBV5-1	TRBD1	TRBJ1-1	CASSQDDRGWKAFF	TGCGCCAGCAGCCAGGATGACAGGGGTTGGAAAGCTTTCTTT
-	TRBV5-1	-	TRBJ1-1	CASSSGQPEEAFF	TGCGCCAGCAGCTCCGGACAACCCGAGGAAGCTTTCTTT
-	TRBV5-1	TRBD2	TRBJ2-7	CASSLEGLALREQYF	TGCGCCAGCAGCTTAGAGGGACTAGCGCTGCGGGAGCAGTACTTC
-	TRBV5-1	TRBD1	TRBJ2-7	CASSHDRDSYEQYF	TGCGCCAGCAGCCACGACAGGGACTCCTACGAGCAGTACTTC
-	TRBV6-5	-	TRBJ1-2	CASSYSKLGGGYTF	TGTGCCAGCAGTTACTCGAAATTGGGGGGTGGCTACACCTTC
-	TRBV6-5	-	TRBJ1-1	CASTRRGSGTEAFF	TGTGCCAGCACTCGAAGGGGGTCAGGCACTGAAGCTTTCTTT
-	TRBV30	-	TRBJ1-1	CAWMKRRENTEAFF	TGTGCCTGGATGAAACGGAGGGAGAACACTGAAGCTTTCTTT
once	TRBV5-1	-	TRBJ1-6	CASSLFGFVDSPLHF	TGCGCCAGCAGCTTGTTCGGTTTCGTGGATTCACCCCTTCACTTT
-	TRBV7-9	-	TRBJ2-7	CASSFHPKGEISYEQYF	TGTGCCAGCAGCTTCCACCCCAAGGGGGAGATTTCCTACGAGCAGTACTTC
-	TRBV19	-	TRBJ2-5	CASRLRGGQETQYF	TGTGCCAGCCGACTCAGAGGCGGCCAAGAGACCCAGTACTTC
-	TRBV5-1	TRBD2	TRBJ2-7	CASSLVGGGHEQYF	TGCGCCAGCAGCTTGGTCGGGGGAGGGCACGAGCAGTACTTC
-	TRBV10-3	-	TRBJ1-4	CATQDGGNEKLFF	TGTGCCACCCAGGACGGTGGAAACGAAAAACTGTTTTTT
-	TRBV14	-	TRBJ2-3	CASSQQADTQYF	TGTGCCAGCAGCCAACAGGCAGATACGCAGTATTTT
-	TRBV4-1	-	TRBJ2-4	CASSPHGVPPSNIQYF	TGCGCCAGCAGCCCCCATGGGGTGCCTCCTTCCAACATTCAGTACTTC
-	TRBV28	-	TRBJ1-2	CASSLGGRNPPRGYTF	TGTGCCAGCAGTCTTGGGGGAAGAAACCCCCCGAGGGGCTACACCTTC
-	TRBV10-3	TRBD1	TRBJ1-2	CAISESGTARLLGYTF	TGTGCCATCAGTGAGTCGGGGACAGCAAGACTCTTAGGCTACACCTTC
-	TRBV9	-	TRBJ2-7	CASSVGWLKAYEQYF	TGTGCCAGCAGCGTAGGATGGCTGAAGGCCTACGAGCAGTACTTC
-	TRBV6-5	-	TRBJ2-5	CASRAGTEGGTQYF	TGTGCCAGCAGGGCCGGGACCGAGGGAGGGACCCAGTACTTC
-	TRBV11-1	-	TRBJ1-3	CASSLRGAKEGMGGNTIYF	TGTGCCAGCAGCTTAAGGGGGGCCAAGGAGGGAATGGGTGGAAACACCATATATTTT
-	TRBV10-3	TRBD1	TRBJ2-5	CAISPQQGAGETQYF	TGTGCCATCAGCCCCCAACAGGGGGCAGGAGAGACCCAGTACTTC
-	TRBV6-5	TRBD2	TRBJ2-7	CATRDYTDPYEQYF	TGTGCCACTAGGGACTACACCGATCCCTACGAGCAGTACTTC
-	TRBV5-1	-	TRBJ1-1	CASTASGTSNTEAFF	TGCGCCAGCACGGCCTCCGGGACGTCGAACACTGAAGCTTTCTTT
-	TRBV4-1	TRBD2	TRBJ2-3	CASSVLHGTSGRVRTDTQYF	TGCGCCAGCAGCGTGTTACACGGGACTAGCGGGAGGGTTCGGACAGATACGCAGTATTTT
-	TRBV6-1	-	TRBJ1-2	CASSESRGAGGYTF	TGTGCCAGCAGTGAATCCCGGGGGGCAGGTGGCTACACCTTC
-	TRBV4-3	-	TRBJ2-3	CASSQLSTDTQYF	TGCGCCAGCAGCCAATTGAGCACAGATACGCAGTATTTT
-	TRBV6-6	TRBD1	TRBJ1-6	CASSSGTGATPLHF	TGTGCCAGCAGCTCCGGGACAGGGGCTACACCCCTCCACTTT
-	TRBV4-3	TRBD1	TRBJ2-1	CASSRTGYNEQFF	TGCGCCAGCAGCCGGACAGGGTACAATGAGCAGTTCTTC
-	TRBV4-1	-	TRBJ2-7	CASSRSLDPGQYF	TGCGCCAGCAGCCGTTCTTTGGATCCCGGGCAGTACTTC
-	TRBV6-1	-	TRBJ2-5	CAGSDTITETQYF	TGTGCCGGATCCGATACTATCACCGAGACCCAGTACTTC
-	TRBV25-1	-	TRBJ1-5	CASSGSLNQPQHF	TGTGCCAGCAGTGGCAGTCTTAATCAGCCCCAGCATTTT
-	TRBV4-2	TRBD1	TRBJ1-1	CATTGQANTEAFF	TGTGCCACAACGGGACAGGCAAACACTGAAGCTTTCTTT
-	TRBV7-2	-	TRBJ1-5	CASRLRVDSNQPQHF	TGTGCCAGCAGACTCAGAGTTGATAGCAATCAGCCCCAGCATTTT
-	TRBV5-1	TRBD2	TRBJ2-1	CASSDLGLAGKNEQFF	TGCGCCAGCAGCGACCTAGGGCTAGCGGGAAAGAATGAGCAGTTCTTC
-	TRBV4-3	TRBD2	TRBJ2-1	CASSQEGTSTYNEQFF	TGCGCCAGCAGCCAAGAGGGGACTAGTACTTACAATGAGCAGTTCTTC
-	TRBV2	TRBD1	TRBJ2-3	CASSVQTGGRNTQYF	TGTGCCAGCAGTGTACAGACAGGGGGCAGAAATACGCAGTATTTT
once	TRBV15	-	TRBJ1-4	CATSRVIGQLNEKLFF	TGTGCCACCAGCAGAGTCATAGGACAACTTAATGAAAAACTGTTTTTT
-	TRBV27	TRBD1	TRBJ2-7	CASSWDRGYEQYF	TGTGCCAGCAGTTGGGACAGGGGCTACGAGCAGTACTTC
-	TRBV9	TRBD2	TRBJ2-7	CAGLTGTSRTPRYF	TGTGCCGGATTAACCGGGACTAGCAGAACCCCCCGGTACTTC
-	TRBV29-1	-	TRBJ1-1	CSVEERDLEAFF	TGCAGCGTTGAAGAGAGGGACTTGGAAGCTTTCTTT
-	TRBV28	-	TRBJ1-5	CASSSKNQPQHF	TGTGCCAGCAGTTCCAAGAATCAGCCCCAGCATTTT
-	TRBV6-1	-	TRBJ2-7	CASSESLWGAPWEQYF	TGTGCCAGCAGTGAAAGCTTATGGGGGGCCCCTTGGGAGCAGTACTTC
once	TRBV7-2	-	TRBJ2-3	CASSRGGLSDTQYF	TGTGCCAGCAGCCGAGGCGGCCTCTCAGATACGCAGTATTTT
-	TRBV4-3	TRBD2	TRBJ2-1	CASSQEPSGRNSYNEQFF	TGCGCCAGCAGCCAAGAGCCTAGCGGGAGGAACTCCTACAATGAGCAGTTCTTC
-	TRBV2	-	TRBJ2-6	CASSDESGKPGPGASGANVLTF	TGTGCCAGCAGTGACGAAAGCGGAAAACCAGGGCCAGGGGCCTCTGGGGCCAACGTCCTGACTTTC
-	TRBV6-1	-	TRBJ1-3	CASRVSSGNTIYF	TGTGCCAGCAGGGTGAGCTCTGGAAACACCATATATTTT
once	TRBV6-5	TRBD1	TRBJ1-2	CASGGQKVGYTF	TGTGCCAGCGGGGGACAGAAGGTTGGCTACACCTTC
-	TRBV7-7	-	TRBJ2-7	CASSLQQGPYEQYF	TGTGCTAGCAGCTTACAACAGGGCCCCTACGAGCAGTACTTC
-	TRBV5-1	-	TRBJ2-1	CASERGGPMGRDPQFF	TGCGCCAGCGAACGAGGGGGCCCTATGGGGCGGGATCCGCAGTTCTTC